This T cell receptor (beta chain) was captured in a study of graft-versus-host responses after intestinal transplantation. Overall study context: Uniformly, recipients were administered anti-thymocyte globulin induction with subsequent tacrolimus and steroids for approximately three years.

In the case of this clone: The antigen remains unidentified.

This CDR3 is 14 amino acids long. Germline CDR1 SGHVS, CDR2 FNYEAQ. Trimming shortened V by 1 base and J by 1 base, and 7 bases separated the two germline ends. Study-level points and caveats: Recipient marrow contained GvH clones, some of which appeared first in ileum or blood. Early after transplant, HvG declines were associated with peak levels of circulating GvH clones.

Sequenced by immunoSEQ multiplex PCR; TCRdb stores in-frame clones only, minus some. This sample has 80,000 to 85,000 clones; 91% occur once, and the top ten carry approximately 0.096%. V is TRBV7-6 and J is TRBJ1-1; a weak D match, TRBD1 (5 bases). Source: unstimulated CD4+ T cells sorted from spleen or lymph node cells, taken before intestinal transplant. This TCR came from a human donor who received an intestinal transplant. The CDR3 bases are TGTGCCAGCAGCTTAGACCAGGGGAACACTGAAGCTTTCTTT. Protein: CASSLDQGNTEAFF.